Listed below are T cell receptor beta chains from one sample, sequenced in a study of T cells in Graves' hyperthyroidism and ophthalmopathy. Each CDR3 protein is one row after TCRdb ran MiXCR on the multiplex PCR reads. In the table there are about 640,000 distinct CDR3 sequences, less than 25% of which are singletons. Sequencing input: blood. The receptors originated from a man aged 25 to 40 with Graves' ophthalmopathy. Each CDR3 is given with its conserved first and last residue. D genes are given only for firm matches. Clone sizes are given selectively: once, few, many, or a class where the clone is expanded.

j_call v_call d_call clone_size cdr3_nt cdr3_aa
TRBJ2-7 TRBV5-1 NA many TGCGCCAGCAGCCTAGACAACGGGCAGTACTTC CASSLDNGQYF
TRBJ2-3 TRBV27 NA few TGTGCCAGCAGACCCCTAGGCGGGACGCAGTATTTT CASRPLGGTQYF
TRBJ2-7 TRBV29-1 NA NA TGCAGCGTTGAGGCCACACTTGGCGAGCAGTACTTC CSVEATLGEQYF
TRBJ2-7 TRBV12-3/TRBV12-4 NA few TGTGCCAGCAGTTTAGAGCCAAGGGACTACGAGCAGTACTTC CASSLEPRDYEQYF
TRBJ1-5 TRBV12-3/TRBV12-4 NA NA TGTGCCAGCAGTTTAAGGAGTTATAGCAATCAGCCCCAGCATTTT CASSLRSYSNQPQHF
TRBJ1-1 TRBV28 NA many TGTGCCAGCAGTTTAAATAGGGACATGAACACTGAAGCTTTCTTT CASSLNRDMNTEAFF
TRBJ2-7 TRBV27 TRBD2 few TGTGCCAGCAGCCCTAGCGGGAGGCTTTGGGAGCAGTACTTC CASSPSGRLWEQYF
TRBJ2-3 TRBV7-6 TRBD2 few TGTGCCAGCAGCTTAGACTCTAGCGGGAGTTCTGATACGCAGTATTTT CASSLDSSGSSDTQYF
TRBJ1-1 TRBV2 NA NA TGTGCCAACACGAAAAACACTGAAGCTTTCTTT CANTKNTEAFF
TRBJ1-1 TRBV28 NA few TGTGCCAGCAGTTCCCCCCGGATGAACACTGAAGCTTTCTTT CASSSPRMNTEAFF
TRBJ1-5 TRBV6-6 TRBD1 few TGTGCCAGCAGTTACACTGGACAGGGTCGGCAGCCCCAGCATTTT CASSYTGQGRQPQHF
TRBJ2-7 TRBV30 NA many TGTGCCTGGAGTATAACAGTCTCCTACGAGCAGTACTTC CAWSITVSYEQYF
TRBJ2-5 TRBV19 NA NA TGTGCCTCACGGCGGGACACATACCAAGAGACCCAGTACTTT CASRRDTYQETQYF
TRBJ2-1 TRBV12-3/TRBV12-4 TRBD2 many TGTGCCAGCAGTACCCGCCCCGGGACTAGCAGTTACAATGAGCAGTTCTTC CASSTRPGTSSYNEQFF
TRBJ2-2 TRBV28 NA many TGTGCCAGCAGTTTATTGTCCCTAGGGGCTAACACCGGGGAGCTGTTTTTT CASSLLSLGANTGELFF
TRBJ2-1 TRBV5-1 TRBD2 many TGCGCCAGCAGCCTAGCCGGGACTAGTTATGGTGAGCAGTTCTTC CASSLAGTSYGEQFF
TRBJ2-1 TRBV2 TRBD2 NA TGTGCCAGCGGAAAGACTAGCACCGATGAGCAGTTCTTC CASGKTSTDEQFF
TRBJ2-7 TRBV28 TRBD2 NA TGTGCCAGCAGTTTATATGGGACTAGCGGGAGAATATACGAGCAGTACTTC CASSLYGTSGRIYEQYF
TRBJ2-3 TRBV7-9 NA few TGTGCCAGCAGCTCCGGGACGGATGTCCGTACACACACAGATACGCAGTATTTT CASSSGTDVRTHTDTQYF
TRBJ1-3 TRBV20-1 NA NA TGCAGTGCTAGCGACTTCAGCTCTGGAAACACCATATATTTT CSASDFSSGNTIYF
TRBJ2-7 TRBV4-1 TRBD2 few TGCGCCAGCAGCGATTGGGGGGGCTCCTACGAGCAGTACTTC CASSDWGGSYEQYF
TRBJ2-1 TRBV7-2 TRBD1 few TGTGCCAGCAGCCAGACAGGGGGCGTCTACAATGAGCAGTTCTTC CASSQTGGVYNEQFF
TRBJ1-5 TRBV15 NA NA TGTGCCACCAGGGTGGGCAGGCCCTACGGTCAGCCCCAGCATTTT CATRVGRPYGQPQHF
TRBJ1-4 TRBV6-1 TRBD1 few TGTGCCAGCAGTGAAGAGGGGGCAGGATGGACTGAAAAACTGTTTTTT CASSEEGAGWTEKLFF
TRBJ2-1 TRBV30 NA many TGTGCCTGGAGTTCTGGAAGCTCCTACAATGAGCAGTTCTTC CAWSSGSSYNEQFF
TRBJ2-7 TRBV3-1 TRBD2 NA TGTGCCAGCAGCCCGACTAGCGCGGTTAGCGAGCAGTACTTC CASSPTSAVSEQYF
TRBJ1-4 TRBV5-1 TRBD1 few TGCGCCAGCAGCCTAGGACAGGAGGGAGAAAAACTGTTTTTT CASSLGQEGEKLFF
TRBJ1-5 TRBV2 NA many TGTGCCAGCAGTGAAGAACAAACTAGTCAGCCCCAGCATTTT CASSEEQTSQPQHF
TRBJ2-3 TRBV7-8 NA NA TGTGCCAGCAGCTCCTCGGGGGCAGGTAGCACAGATACGCAGTATTTT CASSSSGAGSTDTQYF
TRBJ2-3 TRBV9 TRBD2 few TGTGCCAGCAGCGTAGAACTAGCGGAGAGGGGGGATACGCAGTATTTT CASSVELAERGDTQYF
TRBJ1-1 TRBV3-1 TRBD1 many TGTGCCAGCAGCCAGGGACAGTTGAAGAACACTGAAGCTTTCTTT CASSQGQLKNTEAFF
TRBJ2-2 TRBV19 NA NA TGTGCCAGTAGTACTCTGGAGGGGGTTCCGAACACCGGGAAGCTGTTTTTT CASSTLEGVPNTGKLFF
TRBJ2-7 TRBV6-1 TRBD1 many TGTGCCAGCAGTAGACAGGGCACCGACTGGGCCGAGCAGTACTTC CASSRQGTDWAEQYF
TRBJ2-3 TRBV12-3/TRBV12-4 TRBD2 many TGTGCCAGCAGTTTAGATCGGACTAGCTTAGATACGCAGTATTTT CASSLDRTSLDTQYF
TRBJ2-7 TRBV7-9 NA NA TGTGCCAGCAGCTTCCCCGGATGGACAGATTCCTACGAGCAGTACTTC CASSFPGWTDSYEQYF
TRBJ2-1 TRBV11-2 NA many TGTGCCAGCAGCTTGCGACTACCCTACAATGAGCAGTTCTTC CASSLRLPYNEQFF
TRBJ2-7 TRBV25-1 TRBD1 few TGTGCCAGCAGTCAACAGGGGGTCTTAGGCTACGAGCAGTACTTC CASSQQGVLGYEQYF
TRBJ2-1 TRBV20-1 NA NA TGCAGTGCTAGAGATAGGACTTCCTACAATGAGCAGTTCTTC CSARDRTSYNEQFF
TRBJ2-5 TRBV3-1 TRBD2 NA TGTGCCAGCAGCCAAGATGATGGGTTTCGCGGGGGAAGTCAAGAGACCCAGTACTTC CASSQDDGFRGGSQETQYF
TRBJ1-1 TRBV20-1 NA few TGCAGTGCTAGTTCGAGTCTACAAGTAAGCACTGAAGCTTTCTTT CSASSSLQVSTEAFF
TRBJ2-7 TRBV3-1 NA NA TGTGCCAGCAGCCAGGCAGTTTTATACGAGCAGTACTTC CASSQAVLYEQYF
TRBJ2-7 TRBV12-3/TRBV12-4 NA many TGTGCCAGCAAGGGTTCAGGGTCCTACTACGAGCAGTACTTC CASKGSGSYYEQYF
TRBJ2-1 TRBV7-9 NA NA TGTGCCAGCAGCTTAGGGGACCGCTCCTACAATGAGCAGTTCTTC CASSLGDRSYNEQFF
TRBJ2-5 TRBV15 NA NA TGTGCCACCAGCAGGGACCGCCAAGAGACCCAGTACTTC CATSRDRQETQYF
TRBJ1-1 TRBV7-9 TRBD1 NA TGTGCCAGCAGCCTAGTGGGACAGGGGGATCGCACTGAAGCTTTCTTT CASSLVGQGDRTEAFF
TRBJ2-1 TRBV6-1 NA NA TGTGCCAGCACGCATAGCAATGAGCAGTTCTTC CASTHSNEQFF
TRBJ2-2 TRBV2 TRBD1 NA TGTGCCGGCACACCGGGACAGGGAGGCACCGGGGAGCTGTTTTTT CAGTPGQGGTGELFF
TRBJ1-4 TRBV6-1 NA NA TGTGCCAGCACTAAGGGTCGGGGTCTCGAAAAACTGTTTTTT CASTKGRGLEKLFF
TRBJ2-1 TRBV20-1 TRBD2 few TGCAGTGCTAGAAGTAGCGGGAGGGTCTCCTCCTACAATGAGCAGTTCTTC CSARSSGRVSSYNEQFF
TRBJ2-5 TRBV20-1 NA NA TGCAGTGCCCCGCCGGGTGGAGAGACCCAGTACTTC CSAPPGGETQYF
TRBJ2-6 TRBV12-3/TRBV12-4 TRBD1 few TGTGCCAGCAGCCAAGGGACAGGGAAGAGCTCTGGGGCCAACGTCCTGACTTTC CASSQGTGKSSGANVLTF
TRBJ2-3 TRBV24-1 NA NA TGTGCCACGGGGGACACAGATACGCAGTATTTT CATGDTDTQYF
TRBJ2-4 TRBV7-2 TRBD2 NA TGTGCCAGCAGCCCCCATGGGGGACTAGCGGGAGAGGTCAAAAACATTCAGTACTTC CASSPHGGLAGEVKNIQYF
TRBJ2-3 TRBV12-3/TRBV12-4 NA many TGTGCCAGCAGTTTCGGTGGAGACCTCACAGATACGCAGTATTTT CASSFGGDLTDTQYF
TRBJ1-5 TRBV2 NA few TGTGCCAGCAGTGACAGGGGACCTAGCAATCAGCCCCAGCATTTT CASSDRGPSNQPQHF
TRBJ2-3 TRBV2 NA NA TGTGCCGTCCCTATGTCCGCAGCTGGCACAGATACGCAGTATTTT CAVPMSAAGTDTQYF
TRBJ1-1 TRBV7-9 NA many TGTGCCAGCAGCTTTCTTGGGGCCAGGGTGAACACTGAAGCTTTCTTT CASSFLGARVNTEAFF
TRBJ2-3 TRBV29-1 NA NA TGCAGCGTTGTCCGGGGGACAGATACGCAGTATTTT CSVVRGTDTQYF
TRBJ2-7 TRBV18 TRBD1 few TGTGCCAGCTCAAACAGACAGGGCGGCGACGAGCAGTACTTC CASSNRQGGDEQYF
TRBJ2-7 TRBV15 TRBD2 few TGTGCCACCAGCAGAGATGAGCGGGAGGGCCCCTACGAGCAGTACTTC CATSRDEREGPYEQYF